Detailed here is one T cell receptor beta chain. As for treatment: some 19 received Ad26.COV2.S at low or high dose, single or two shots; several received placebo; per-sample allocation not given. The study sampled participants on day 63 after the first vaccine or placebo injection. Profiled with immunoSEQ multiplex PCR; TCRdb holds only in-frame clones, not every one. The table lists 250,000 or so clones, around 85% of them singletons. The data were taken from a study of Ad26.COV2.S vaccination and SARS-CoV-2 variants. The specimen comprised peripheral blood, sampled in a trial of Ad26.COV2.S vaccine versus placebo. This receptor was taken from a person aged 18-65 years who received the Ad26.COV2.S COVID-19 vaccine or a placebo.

The CDR3 loop is CASRDSNNGYTF. The DNA of the CDR3 is TGTGCCAGCAGGGACAGCAACAATGGCTACACCTTC. The chain recombines TRBV6-5 with TRBJ1-2; TRBD1 might be the D (6 bases). Between the trimmed V and J ends, which lost 6 bases and 6 bases, there was a span of 11 bases. This CDR3 contains 12 residues. Germline values: CDR1 MNHEY, CDR2 SVGAGI.